The 32 T cell receptor beta chains reported below all come from one sample, sequenced in a study of neurological immune-mediated disorders. TCRdb fed the 5' RACE reads into MiXCR, producing one record per CDR3 protein. The table lists 49,000 or so distinct CDR3 sequences, roughly 17% of them singletons. Sequenced input: PBMCs. The source of these receptors is a man aged 55 to 70 in good health.

This clonotype was detected only a few times. The gene calls are TRBV3-1 and TRBJ2-2; TRBD2 might be the D (6 bases). There are 15 residues in the CDR3. CDR1 and CDR2 (germline): LGHDT, YNNKEL (reference sequence). V lost 7 bases and J lost 3, with 15 bases in between. CDR3 sequence: CASTGETVHTGELFF. In DNA form, the CDR3 reads TGTGCCAGCACGGGAGAGACAGTGCACACCGGGGAGCTGTTTTTT.

This clonotype was counted between two and nine times. The chain joins TRBV7-6 to TRBJ1-5; D is unclear. The CDR3 has 14 amino acids. The germline gives CDR1 SGHVS, CDR2 FNYEAQ. Between the trimmed V and J ends, which lost 5 bases and 1 base, there was a span of 9 bases. CDR3 protein: CASSRGGSNQPQHF. CDR3 coding DNA: TGTGCCAGCAGCCGGGGTGGAAGCAATCAGCCCCAGCATTTT.

This clonotype was picked up many times. This sequence joins TRBV10-3 and TRBJ2-3; D ambiguous. This CDR3 has 16 residues. Trimming pared 2 bases from V and 1 base from J, leaving 13 bases between. Germline assignment: CDR1 ENHRY and CDR2 SYGVKD. This CDR3 is CAISEADSGGTDTQYF. Here the CDR3 DNA reads TGTGCCATCAGTGAGGCCGACTCTGGGGGCACAGATACGCAGTATTTT.

Ten or more counts support this clonotype. The chain is built from TRBV20-1 and TRBJ1-5; D call uncertain. V dropped 7 bases and J dropped 4 bases, with 14 bases sitting between them. Germline V gives CDR1 DFQATT, CDR2 SNEGSKA (reference sequence). This CDR3 contains 13 residues. CDR3: CSGTDGLNQPQHF. The CDR3 coding sequence is TGCAGTGGCACGGACGGATTAAATCAGCCCCAGCATTTT.

This clonotype appeared many times. The chain couples TRBV5-1 to TRBJ2-3; 8 bases agree with TRBD2. CDR1 is SGHRS and CDR2 is YFSETQ in the germline V gene. The J segment lost 5 bases and the V segment lost 7 bases, leaving 0 bases of the junction unmatched. The CDR3 length is 11 residues. The CDR3 loop reads CASREGDTQYF. CDR3 sequence (DNA): TGCGCCAGCCGGGAGGGAGATACGCAGTATTTT.

This clonotype was recorded many times. This sequence joins TRBV5-6 and TRBJ2-7; D might be TRBD1 (5 bases). With 0 bases removed from V and 6 bases from J, the gap between germline ends came to 13 bases. CDR1 SGHDT and CDR2 YYEEEE come from the germline V gene. The CDR3 consists of 14 residues. CDR3 sequence (DNA): TGTGCCAGCAGCTTGGTTCCAGGGTCGGGCGAGCAGTACTTC. This translates into CASSLVPGSGEQYF.

This clonotype was picked up many times. The chain joins TRBV3-1 to TRBJ2-7; D may be TRBD2 (6 bases). Germline assignment: CDR1 LGHDT and CDR2 YNNKEL (reference sequence). Deletions cut 0 bases from V and 5 bases from J, with 14 bases between. This CDR3 is built from 15 residues. The CDR3 DNA is TGTGCCAGCAGCCAAGATCCGGGAGAGGAGGACGAGCAGTACTTC. Translating it yields CASSQDPGEEDEQYF.

On this clonotype itself: This could be a read error, since a much larger clone is one nucleotide away. The J gene is TRBJ2-5, the V gene TRBV5-1; the D is unclear. Germline CDR1 and CDR2: SGHRS and YFSETQ. With 1 base removed from V and 4 bases from J, the gap between germline ends came to 8 bases. CDR3 length equals 13 residues. The chain's CDR3 is CASSLSIIETQYF. The CDR3, as DNA: TGCGCCAGCAGCTTGTCGATTATAGAGACCCAGTACTTC.

Only a few counts were recorded for this clonotype. V is TRBV7-2 and J is TRBJ2-1; perhaps TRBD2 as D (7 bases). Trimming pared 3 bases from V and 9 bases from J, leaving 15 bases between. Germline V gene lookup returns CDR1 SGHTA and CDR2 FQGNSA. This CDR3 has 14 amino acids. CDR3 residues: CASSLGGGAGEQFF. CDR3 nucleotides: TGTGCCAGCAGCTTGGGGGGGGGGGCTGGTGAGCAGTTCTTC.

This clonotype was counted many times. The rearrangement links TRBV25-1 to TRBJ1-1; D might be TRBD1 (6 bases). The V end lost 7 bases, the J end lost 5 bases, and 8 bases lay between the germline ends. This CDR3 has 11 residues. The germline V gene has CDR1 MGHDK and CDR2 SYGVNS. The CDR3 DNA follows: TGTGCCAGCAACACAGGGACTGAAGCTTTCTTT. Protein: CASNTGTEAFF.

This clonotype was seen many times. The chain couples TRBV20-1 to TRBJ1-5; D perhaps matches TRBD1 (5 bases). Trimming stripped 3 bases from V and 2 bases from J, with 14 bases between. The germline V gene has CDR1 DFQATT and CDR2 SNEGSKA (reference sequence). The CDR3 sequence is 15 residues long. CDR3 residues: CSASPSTDGNQPQHF. The CDR3, as DNA: TGCAGTGCTAGCCCATCGACAGACGGCAATCAGCCCCAGCATTTT.

The sample holds many counts of this clonotype. The chain combines TRBV7-2 with TRBJ2-3; 12 bases map to TRBD2. The CDR3 extends over 22 amino acids. Germline V gene data show CDR1 as SGHTA and CDR2 as FQGNSA. Unmatched junction bases numbered 19, after V lost 0 bases and J lost 3 bases. The CDR3 sequence is CASSLAAKRTSGTVSPTDTQYF. CDR3 nucleotides: TGTGCCAGCAGCTTAGCGGCCAAGCGGACTAGCGGGACCGTGTCCCCGACAGATACGCAGTATTTT.

The V and J genes are TRBV9 and TRBJ1-6, with 8 nucleotides matching TRBD1. Germline values: CDR1 SGDLS, CDR2 YYNGEE. This CDR3 spans 15 amino acids. The junction had 2 bases not matched to a gene; V was cut back by 1 base and J by 5 bases. DNA of the CDR3: TGTGCCAGCAGCGTATTGGGACAGGATAATTCACCCCTCCACTTT. It yields the protein CASSVLGQDNSPLHF.

The V call is TRBV5-1, the J call TRBJ2-3; no firm D call. From germline, CDR1 is SGHRS and CDR2 YFSETQ. The CDR3 has 15 amino acids. Trimming removed 4 bases at V and 6 bases at J, with 18 bases between. The CDR3, as DNA: TGCGCCAGCAGCATAGAAAGGTTCCGCCTGGATACGCAGTATTTT. As protein: CASSIERFRLDTQYF.

This clonotype appeared many times. The chain couples TRBV7-2 to TRBJ2-1; D is possibly TRBD1 (5 bases). Germline assignment: CDR1 SGHTA and CDR2 FQGNSA. This CDR3 has 14 amino acids. The V end lost 4 bases, the J end lost 0 bases, and 7 bases lay between the germline ends. CDR3 amino acids: CASSWGISYNEQFF. The CDR3 DNA sequence: TGTGCCAGCAGCTGGGGCATCTCCTACAATGAGCAGTTCTTC.

This chain joins TRBV18 and TRBJ1-1; 8 nucleotides line up with TRBD1. V gave up 5 bases and J gave up 1 base; unmatched junction bases: 6. Germline V gene sequence: CDR1 KGHSH, CDR2 LQKENI. The CDR3 consists of 15 residues. The CDR3 DNA is TGTGCCAGCTCAGAGGGGACAGGTGAGAACACTGAAGCTTTCTTT. Encoded protein: CASSEGTGENTEAFF. Complete variable domain (other parts from reference TRBV18 and TRBJ1-1): NAGVMQNPRHLVRRRGQEARLRCSPMKGHSHVYWYRQLPEEGLKFMVYLQKENIIDESGMPKERFSAEFPKEGPSILRIQQVVRGDSAAYFCASSEGTGENTEAFFGQGTRLTVV.

Turning to this clonotype: A read error may produce the germline difference seen at one junction end. This chain joins TRBV30 and TRBJ1-3, with D possibly being TRBD1 (5 bases). The germline V gene has CDR1 GTSNPN and CDR2 SVGIG (reference sequence). The CDR3 covers 13 residues. The chain's CDR3 is CAWTRGSGNTIHF. The DNA of the CDR3 is TGTGCGTGGACCCGGGGCTCTGGAAACACCATACATTTT.

The CDR3 loop reads CASSLGAGQDEQFF. Here the CDR3 DNA reads TGCGCCAGCAGCTTGGGGGCAGGGCAGGATGAGCAGTTCTTC. The J gene is TRBJ2-1, the V gene TRBV5-1, with D tentatively TRBD1 (5 bases). The V end lost 0 bases, the J end lost 8 bases, and 12 bases lay between the germline ends. The CDR3 sequence is 14 residues long. From germline, CDR1 is SGHRS and CDR2 YFSETQ.

This clonotype has a count of ten or more. The rearrangement uses TRBV20-1 and TRBJ1-2; D is perhaps TRBD1 (5 bases). V was clipped by 6 bases and J by 4 bases, with 9 bases between them. CDR3 length equals 11 residues. CDR1 is DFQATT and CDR2 is SNEGSKA in the germline V gene (reference sequence). CDR3 bases: TGCAGTGCCCCGGGGGGCTATGGCTACACCTTC. Its protein product is CSAPGGYGYTF.

There are many counts of this clonotype. This chain uses TRBV5-1 with TRBJ2-7, with a weak D call TRBD1 (6 bases). Per the germline V gene, CDR1 is SGHRS and CDR2 is YFSETQ. The germline V and J ends were trimmed by 4 bases and 6 bases, with 20 bases remaining between them. This CDR3 has 15 residues. The DNA for the CDR3 is TGCGCCAGCAGCCAATTGACAGGAAGGGGGAGCGAGCAGTACTTC. It codes for CASSQLTGRGSEQYF.

This clonotype was seen many times. The chain employs TRBV3-1 and TRBJ2-1; D may be TRBD2 (5 bases). Germline CDR1 reads LGHDT; CDR2 reads YNNKEL (reference sequence). V was shortened by 0 bases and J by 0 bases, with 12 bases between the two germline ends. This CDR3 contains 17 residues. CDR3: CASSQDKRSSSYNEQFF. The CDR3 bases are TGTGCCAGCAGCCAAGATAAGCGGTCCTCCTCCTACAATGAGCAGTTCTTC.

V gene TRBV6-2 or TRBV6-3 combines with J gene TRBJ2-7, with D maybe TRBD2 (6 bases). V was trimmed by 5 bases and J by 0 bases, leaving 23 bases between them. In germline, CDR1 is MNHEY, CDR2 SVGEGT. This CDR3 comprises 18 residues. CDR3 nucleotides: TGTGCCAGCAGTACGGAAAGGAGGGGCTACAGGAGCTCCTACGAGCAGTACTTC. Translated, it gives CASSTERRGYRSSYEQYF.

The sample holds many counts of this clonotype. The gene calls are TRBV20-1 and TRBJ1-6; possibly TRBD1 for D (6 bases). The CDR3 length is 15 residues. Germline V gene sequence: CDR1 DFQATT, CDR2 SNEGSKA (reference sequence). Trimming pared 3 bases from V and 7 bases from J, leaving 16 bases between. The chain's CDR3 is CSASVAGAGNSPLHF. Here the CDR3 DNA reads TGCAGTGCTAGCGTGGCGGGGGCCGGGAATTCACCCCTCCACTTT.

This clonotype has ten or more counts. CDR3 amino acids: CASSLTSGRVYNEQFF. The DNA of the CDR3 is TGTGCCAGCAGCTTGACTAGCGGGAGGGTCTACAATGAGCAGTTCTTC. V gene TRBV7-2 combines with J gene TRBJ2-1; 14 bases agree with TRBD2. The germline V gene encodes CDR1 SGHTA and CDR2 FQGNSA. V was pared by 3 bases and J by 3 bases, with 1 base of the junction left unmatched. The CDR3 runs 16 residues.

This clonotype has at least ten counts. This chain connects TRBV10-3 to TRBJ1-1; the D is unclear. Germline CDR1 and CDR2: ENHRY and SYGVKD. V was pared by 6 bases and J by 5 bases, with 10 bases between. The CDR3 is made up of 12 amino acids. The CDR3, as DNA: TGTGCCATCAGGGCAGGTCCGACTGAAGCTTTCTTT. It translates to CAIRAGPTEAFF.

The chain has TRBV21-1 and TRBJ2-7; the table names TRBD1, a call not compared with the DNA. TRBV21-1 is given as a pseudogene. The CDR3 is made up of 14 amino acids. CDR3 DNA sequence: TGTGCCAGCAGCAAAACCTCCCGGGAAACCGAGCAGTACTTC. Its translation is CASSKTSRETEQYF.

The chain has TRBV29-1 and TRBJ1-1, with D unclear. Trimming pared 0 bases from V and 1 base from J, leaving 9 bases between. Per germline, CDR1 SQVTM and CDR2 ANQGSEA. The CDR3 contains 14 residues. The CDR3, as DNA: TGCAGCGTTGAAGACGTCCCCCCGAACACTGAAGCTTTCTTT. Protein: CSVEDVPPNTEAFF.

This clonotype was observed many times. The chain employs TRBV5-6 and TRBJ1-1, with D tentatively TRBD1 (6 bases). Germline loops: CDR1 SGHDT, CDR2 YYEEEE. This CDR3 contains 15 residues. The V end lost 0 bases, the J end lost 6 bases, and 15 bases lay between the germline ends. The CDR3 sequence is CASSLVRVGGPEAFF. The CDR3 DNA follows: TGTGCCAGCAGCTTGGTTCGTGTTGGGGGGCCTGAAGCTTTCTTT.

The chain employs TRBV6-1 and TRBJ2-7, with 10 bases aligning to TRBD1. This CDR3 contains 15 residues. Per the germline V gene, CDR1 is MNHNS and CDR2 is SASEGT. V was clipped by 3 bases and J by 4 bases; unmatched bases: 6. In DNA form, the CDR3 reads TGTGCCAGCAGTGACATGGGACAGGGGCTATACGAGCAGTACTTC. Encoded protein: CASSDMGQGLYEQYF.

This clonotype was seen repeatedly, ten times or more. The chain couples TRBV12-3 or TRBV12-4 to TRBJ2-5; weak D call: TRBD1 (5 bases). The CDR3 loop spans 14 amino acids. Trimming pared 2 bases from V and 1 base from J, leaving 8 bases between. The CDR3 is CASSLRTTQETQYF. The CDR3 nucleotides read TGTGCCAGCAGTTTAAGGACAACCCAAGAGACCCAGTACTTC.

This clonotype was found many times. The gene calls are TRBV5-1 and TRBJ2-1; 11 bases align to TRBD2. V lost 0 bases, J lost 9 bases, and 14 bases stayed unmatched. CDR1 is SGHRS and CDR2 is YFSETQ in the germline V gene. The CDR3 contains 18 residues. The CDR3 DNA follows: TGCGCCAGCAGCTTGGCGGTCCAACTAGCGGGAGTTGCCGTTGAGCAGTTCTTC. Protein: CASSLAVQLAGVAVEQFF.

The gene calls are TRBV5-5 and TRBJ2-3; weak D call: TRBD2 (6 bases). This CDR3 has 15 amino acids. Trimming removed 0 bases from V and 4 bases from J, with 12 bases in between. CDR1 is SGHKS and CDR2 is YYEKEE in the germline V gene (reference sequence). The CDR3 coding sequence is TGTGCCAGCAGCTTGGACGGGACTGTTTCAGATACGCAGTATTTT. Translation: CASSLDGTVSDTQYF.